The rows below give T cell receptor beta chains drawn from one sample of a study of Ad26.COV2.S vaccination and SARS-CoV-2 variants. Some clones are missing from TCRdb's copy, which holds only in-frame ones; the method was immunoSEQ multiplex PCR. The data contain some 450,000 clones, 90% of them seen just once; the ten biggest clones take up around 4.2%. The source material was peripheral blood, sampled in a trial of Ad26.COV2.S vaccine versus placebo. These receptors were taken from a person between 18 and 65 years old who received the Ad26.COV2.S COVID-19 vaccine or a placebo. Both conserved end residues are part of each CDR3. D genes are given only for firm matches. Expanded clones are given a class, and other clones once, few, many or no size at all.

TRBJ2-5,NA,TRBV12-3/TRBV12-4,NA,CASSSSPTRAQYF,TGTGCCAGCAGTTCCAGTCCTACAAGAGCCCAGTACTTC
TRBJ2-7,NA,TRBV30,NA,CAWAGSSYEQYF,TGTGCCTGGGCCGGGTCCAGCTACGAGCAGTACTTC
TRBJ2-1,NA,TRBV27,NA,CASTSRGRVSYNEQFF,TGTGCCAGCACGTCCCGGGGCAGGGTTTCCTACAATGAGCAGTTCTTC
TRBJ2-7,NA,TRBV7-9,NA,CASSLVSYEQYF,TGTGCCAGCAGCTTAGTATCCTACGAGCAGTACTTC
TRBJ2-1,once,TRBV9,TRBD2,CASSLRPGLATSSYNEQFF,TGTGCCAGCAGCCTCCGGCCGGGACTAGCAACGAGCTCCTACAATGAGCAGTTCTTC
TRBJ1-4,NA,TRBV27,NA,CASSSYHRKEKLFF,TGTGCCAGCAGTTCTTATCACAGGAAAGAAAAACTGTTTTTT
TRBJ1-1,once,TRBV5-7,NA,CASSLVGGKEMNTEAFF,TGTGCCAGCAGCTTGGTTGGGGGCAAGGAGATGAACACTGAAGCTTTCTTT
TRBJ2-7,NA,TRBV19,NA,CASSSSTPYEQYF,TGTGCCAGTAGTTCGAGTACCCCCTACGAGCAGTACTTC
TRBJ2-3,NA,TRBV19,NA,CASSIEGWESSTDTQYF,TGTGCCAGTAGTATAGAAGGCTGGGAGTCTAGCACAGATACGCAGTATTTT
TRBJ2-5,NA,TRBV7-3,NA,CASSFGGAETQYF,TGTGCCAGCAGCTTCGGAGGAGCGGAGACCCAGTACTTC
TRBJ2-7,NA,TRBV28,TRBD2,CASFASGRTYEQYF,TGTGCCAGCTTCGCGAGCGGGAGGACCTACGAGCAGTACTTC
TRBJ2-3,NA,TRBV19,TRBD2,CASSIAPRTSSHPITQYF,TGTGCCAGTAGTATAGCCCCCCGGACTAGTTCGCACCCGATAACGCAGTATTTT
TRBJ2-5,NA,TRBV10-3,TRBD1,CAIRAGGNVETQYF,TGTGCCATCAGAGCAGGGGGAAACGTGGAGACCCAGTACTTC
TRBJ2-1,NA,TRBV29-1,TRBD2,CSAQGGRSYNEQFF,TGCAGCGCCCAGGGCGGGAGAAGTTACAATGAGCAGTTCTTC
TRBJ2-5,once,TRBV21-1,NA,CASSKARPDGETQYF,TGTGCCAGCAGCAAAGCGAGACCCGATGGGGAGACCCAGTACTTC
TRBJ2-3,NA,TRBV6-5,NA,CATLGTHTDTQYF,TGTGCCACTCTGGGGACACATACAGATACGCAGTATTTT
TRBJ1-2,NA,TRBV4-2,NA,CASSQEGDYGYTF,TGTGCCAGCAGCCAAGAAGGGGACTATGGCTACACCTTC
TRBJ2-7,NA,TRBV5-4,NA,CASSLYRGSSYEQYF,TGTGCCAGCAGCTTGTATCGGGGTAGCTCCTACGAGCAGTACTTC
TRBJ1-1,NA,TRBV5-4,NA,CASSLSTTGWGEAFF,TGTGCCAGCAGCTTGAGCACCACCGGGTGGGGTGAAGCTTTCTTT
TRBJ2-2,NA,TRBV6-5,TRBD2,CASSRLAGGTGELFF,TGTGCCAGCAGCCGATTGGCGGGGGGAACCGGGGAGCTGTTTTTT
TRBJ1-5,once,TRBV30,TRBD1,CAWSPPGRGLVQPQHF,TGTGCCTGGAGTCCCCCCGGCAGGGGGCTTGTTCAGCCCCAGCATTTT
TRBJ1-5,few,TRBV5-6,NA,CASSLGRSNQPQHF,TGTGCCAGCAGCTTGGGGCGGTCCAATCAGCCCCAGCATTTT
TRBJ2-2,NA,TRBV30,NA,CAWSPNTGELFF,TGTGCCTGGAGTCCCAACACCGGGGAGCTGTTTTTT
TRBJ2-2,NA,TRBV5-1,NA,CASSSGNTGELFF,TGCGCCAGCAGCTCCGGGAACACCGGGGAGCTGTTTTTT
TRBJ2-2,NA,TRBV10-3,NA,CAIGETGELFF,TGTGCCATCGGGGAAACCGGGGAGCTGTTTTTT
TRBJ2-1,NA,TRBV24-1,NA,CATDSPNNEQFF,TGTGCCACCGACAGTCCCAACAATGAGCAGTTCTTC
TRBJ2-7,NA,TRBV19,NA,CASSIRGREQYF,TGTGCCAGTAGTATCCGGGGCCGAGAGCAGTACTTC
TRBJ2-3,NA,TRBV7-9,NA,CASSFGSDTQYF,TGTGCCAGCAGCTTTGGGTCAGATACGCAGTATTTT
TRBJ1-2,NA,TRBV6-4,NA,CASSDSPGRGYTF,TGTGCCAGCAGTGACTCCCCGGGAAGAGGCTACACCTTC
TRBJ2-3,NA,TRBV10-3,TRBD1,CAISGQGQGSSDTQYF,TGTGCCATCAGTGGGCAGGGACAGGGGTCTTCAGATACGCAGTATTTT
TRBJ2-5,NA,TRBV25-1,NA,CASSDPRQAQETQYF,TGTGCCAGCAGTGACCCTAGACAGGCTCAAGAGACCCAGTACTTC
TRBJ2-7,NA,TRBV5-1,TRBD1,CASSLGGGQGGYEQYF,TGCGCCAGCAGCTTGGGAGGGGGACAGGGAGGCTACGAGCAGTACTTC
TRBJ2-3,NA,TRBV4-1,TRBD2,CASSQRLAGGDTQYF,TGCGCCAGCAGCCAGCGTCTAGCGGGAGGAGATACGCAGTATTTT
TRBJ2-7,NA,TRBV5-3,NA,CARSFSRAISYEQYF,TGTGCCAGAAGCTTTTCCCGAGCCATTTCCTACGAGCAGTACTTC
TRBJ1-3,NA,TRBV30,TRBD1,CAWGQGRNTIYF,TGTGCCTGGGGACAGGGTAGAAACACCATATATTTT
TRBJ1-2,NA,TRBV19,NA,CASSITAADYGYTF,TGTGCCAGTAGTATTACGGCAGCGGACTATGGCTACACCTTC
TRBJ1-1,NA,TRBV15,NA,CATSAGRGAEAFF,TGTGCCACCAGCGCGGGCAGGGGCGCTGAAGCTTTCTTT
TRBJ2-1,NA,TRBV2,NA,CASGVTSYNEQFF,TGTGCCAGCGGAGTGACTAGCTACAATGAGCAGTTCTTC
TRBJ2-2,once,TRBV25-1,TRBD2,CASSEHRLAGANTGELFF,TGTGCCAGCAGTGAACATCGACTAGCGGGCGCGAACACCGGGGAGCTGTTTTTT
TRBJ1-5,once,TRBV29-1,NA,CSVEGGAPGQPQHF,TGCAGCGTTGAAGGGGGGGCGCCGGGTCAGCCCCAGCATTTT
TRBJ1-5,NA,TRBV6-2/TRBV6-3,TRBD1,CASSYPAGGIWDQPQHF,TGTGCCAGCAGTTACCCCGCAGGGGGCATATGGGATCAGCCCCAGCATTTT
TRBJ2-3,NA,TRBV7-2,TRBD2,CASSGIAGGRSDTQYF,TGTGCCAGCAGCGGAATAGCGGGAGGGCGGTCAGATACGCAGTATTTT
TRBJ1-6,NA,TRBV7-2,TRBD1,CASSPGQGTTYNSPLHF,TGTGCCAGCAGCCCCGGACAGGGAACGACCTATAATTCACCCCTCCACTTT
TRBJ1-2,once,TRBV4-2,NA,CASSSQGSNYGYTF,TGTGCCAGCAGCTCGCAGGGTTCCAACTATGGCTACACCTTC
TRBJ1-2,NA,TRBV15,NA,CATSRDLGGGYGYTF,TGTGCCACCAGCAGAGATCTGGGGGGTGGCTATGGCTACACCTTC
TRBJ2-1,NA,TRBV24-1,TRBD2,CATSEYRVAGVGEQFF,TGTGCCACCAGTGAGTACAGGGTAGCGGGAGTTGGCGAGCAGTTCTTC